The present entry profiles one T cell receptor (beta chain) with its context. The sample belongs to a study of cytomegalovirus exposure and HLA in healthy donors. After removal of 4 bases from V and 16 bases from J, the junction contained 9 bases not matched to a gene. This CDR3 region has 13 residues. CDR1 and CDR2 (germline): LNHDA, SQIVND (reference sequence). 60 Vbeta and 13 Jbeta primers were used in PCR. Produced via immunoSEQ multiplex PCR; TCRdb's table is partial and in-frame only. This sample has approximately 150,000 clones; over 70% occur once, and the top ten carry about 5%. Sequences were obtained from PBMCs. The TCR sequence derives from a young man in good health and CMV-seropositive. V gene TRBV19 combines with J gene TRBJ2-6; 8 bases are a match to TRBD1. CDR3 loop: CASSKDRVSPLTF. The CDR3 bases are TGTGCCAGTAGTAAGGACAGGGTATCCCCTCTGACTTTC.